This TCR beta chain was obtained from a study of cytomegalovirus exposure and HLA in healthy donors. Overall study findings and caveats: At a 0.05 false discovery rate, a later analysis found approximately 15,000 TCR beta sequences to be associated with HLA alleles. A later analysis by the authors found several of the most significant clusters apparently linked to common viral pathogens.

Trimming cost V 3 bases and J 2 bases, with 8 bases left between them. Germline CDR1 and CDR2: SGHRS and YFSETQ. This CDR3 has 13 residues. A word on this clone: Antigen: not known.

A multiplex PCR was run with 60 Vbeta primers and 13 Jbeta primers. Profiled with immunoSEQ multiplex PCR; TCRdb holds only in-frame clones, not every one. The sample has 100,000 to 150,000 clones; the top ten hold roughly 1.7%. Input material: PBMCs. This TCR was sampled from a woman aged 40-49 years in good health and CMV-seropositive. The chain carries TRBV5-1 and TRBJ2-5, with a possible D match to TRBD2 (5 bases). This CDR3 reads CASSYGIQETQYF. DNA for the CDR3: TGCGCCAGCAGCTACGGGATACAAGAGACCCAGTACTTC. Based on the CDR3 plus reference TRBV5-1 and TRBJ2-5, the full variable domain is KAGVTQTPRYLIKTRGQQVTLSCSPISGHRSVSWYQQTPGQGLQFLFEYFSETQRNKGNFPGRFSGRQFSNSRSEMNVSTLELGDSALYLCASSYGIQETQYFGPGTRLLVL.